This T cell receptor beta chain was recovered during a study of identical twins. V was pared by 0 bases and J by 3 bases, with 17 bases between. Germline V gene lookup returns CDR1 SGHNT and CDR2 YYREEE (reference sequence). The CDR3 runs to 17 residues. TCRdb fed the 5' RACE reads into MiXCR, producing one record per CDR3 protein. The sample holds some 790,000 distinct CDR3 sequences, 18% seen once. The same specimen was also included in a second study, on T cells expressing NK-cell markers.

The sequence came from a young woman in good health. Material: PBMCs. J is TRBJ2-3 and V is TRBV5-4; D is unclear. CDR3 nucleotides: TGTGCCAGCAGCTTGGCCCCTCTAGGGTTCGGGACAGATACGCAGTATTTT. Its protein is CASSLAPLGFGTDTQYF.